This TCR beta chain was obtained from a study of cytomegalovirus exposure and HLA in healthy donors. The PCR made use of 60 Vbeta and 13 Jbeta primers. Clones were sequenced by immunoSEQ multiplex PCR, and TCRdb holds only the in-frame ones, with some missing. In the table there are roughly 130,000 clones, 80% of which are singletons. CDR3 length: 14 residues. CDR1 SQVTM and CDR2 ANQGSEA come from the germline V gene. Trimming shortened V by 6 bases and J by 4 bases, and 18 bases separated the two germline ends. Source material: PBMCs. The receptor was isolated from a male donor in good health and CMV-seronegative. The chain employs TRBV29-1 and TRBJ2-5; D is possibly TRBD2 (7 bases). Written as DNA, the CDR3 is TGCAGCGTCACCCGGGGGGCCCTGGGAGAGACCCAGTACTTC. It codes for CSVTRGALGETQYF.